This TCR beta chain derives from a study of graft-versus-host responses after intestinal transplantation. Overall study results and limits: The marrow of recipients harbored GvH clones, and ileum or blood showed some of them first.

Per the germline V gene, CDR1 is SGHNT and CDR2 is YENEEA. Trimming pared 1 base from V and 1 base from J, leaving 7 bases between. The CDR3 is 14 amino acids. In its sample, this clone was seen once. Plated together were around 200,000 CFSE-labeled responder cells and around 200,000 irradiated, violet-dye-labeled stimulator cells. The responders that had proliferated, CFSE-low CD3+CD4+ and CD3+CD8+ cells, were sorted after the reaction. The method was immunoSEQ multiplex PCR; TCRdb's version includes in-frame clones alone and lacks a portion of them. The sample lists under 20,000 clones; around two fifths were seen once.

The source is a human patient who received an intestinal transplant. Sequencing was performed on alloreactive CD8+ T cells from a mixed lymphocyte reaction culture, taken before intestinal transplant. Subset described: CFSE-low proliferating T cells sorted from roughly 6-day pre-transplant mixed lymphocyte reaction (GvH or HvG direction). The V and J genes are TRBV11-3 and TRBJ1-1; D not certain. The CDR3 protein is CASSLGGKNTEAFF. The CDR3 DNA sequence: TGTGCCAGCAGCTTAGGTGGCAAGAACACTGAAGCTTTCTTT.